This is a list of T cell receptor beta chains from one sample in a study of T cells in Graves' hyperthyroidism and ophthalmopathy. Each CDR3 protein gets one entry after TCRdb re-called the multiplex PCR reads with MiXCR. Of around 400,000 distinct CDR3 sequences listed, about 16% were seen once; the top ten hold roughly a fifth. The specimen sequenced was blood. The receptors here all came from a woman aged 55-70 years with Graves' ophthalmopathy. The CDR3 runs from the conserved cysteine through the conserved F or W. D genes are given only for firm matches. Clone size is stated in some rows and not others, as once, few, many or a class when expanded.

d_gene: -; v_gene: TRBV6-1; j_gene: TRBJ2-7; abundance: many; CDR3nt: TGTGCCAGCAGAACCGGGAACCGCGACGAGCAGTACTTC; CDR3aa: CASRTGNRDEQYF
d_gene: TRBD1; v_gene: TRBV20-1; j_gene: TRBJ2-2; abundance: -; CDR3nt: TGCAGTGCTAGAGGTAGACCGGGACAGGGCTGGACCGGGGAGCTGTTTTTT; CDR3aa: CSARGRPGQGWTGELFF
d_gene: TRBD2; v_gene: TRBV7-2; j_gene: TRBJ2-5; abundance: many; CDR3nt: TGTGCCAGCAGCTTTAGACTAGCGGGACAGGAGACCCAGTACTTC; CDR3aa: CASSFRLAGQETQYF
d_gene: -; v_gene: TRBV3-1; j_gene: TRBJ2-6; abundance: many; CDR3nt: TGTGCCAGCAGCCAATCCGGGTCCTCTGGGGCCAACGTCCTGACTTTC; CDR3aa: CASSQSGSSGANVLTF
d_gene: TRBD1; v_gene: TRBV19; j_gene: TRBJ2-7; abundance: -; CDR3nt: TGTGCCAGTAGTACTAAGACTACCGGGACAGGGGGTCGCGAGCAGTACTTC; CDR3aa: CASSTKTTGTGGREQYF
d_gene: TRBD2; v_gene: TRBV5-1; j_gene: TRBJ2-3; abundance: many; CDR3nt: TGCGCCAGCAGCTTGGTGTCTAGCGGAGGTGATACGCAGTATTTT; CDR3aa: CASSLVSSGGDTQYF
d_gene: -; v_gene: TRBV5-4; j_gene: TRBJ1-4; abundance: -; CDR3nt: TGTGCCAGCAGCTTGGGGGCTCGGAACAGTGAAAAACTGTTTTTT; CDR3aa: CASSLGARNSEKLFF
d_gene: -; v_gene: TRBV27; j_gene: TRBJ2-7; abundance: many; CDR3nt: TGTGCCAGCAGTCCCCGGAGCTCCTACGAGCAGTACTTC; CDR3aa: CASSPRSSYEQYF
d_gene: -; v_gene: TRBV28; j_gene: TRBJ2-5; abundance: many; CDR3nt: TGTGCCAGCAGTCTTATGGGGCCTCCTACCCAAGAGACCCAGTACTTC; CDR3aa: CASSLMGPPTQETQYF
d_gene: TRBD1; v_gene: TRBV20-1; j_gene: TRBJ2-1; abundance: -; CDR3nt: TGCAGTGCTTCCGGGACAGGGGTCTGGGATGAGCAGTTCTTC; CDR3aa: CSASGTGVWDEQFF
d_gene: -; v_gene: TRBV5-6; j_gene: TRBJ2-2; abundance: -; CDR3nt: TGTGCCAGCAGCTCGACAGCAACCGGGGAGCTGTTTTTT; CDR3aa: CASSSTATGELFF
d_gene: TRBD2; v_gene: TRBV6-1; j_gene: TRBJ2-5; abundance: -; CDR3nt: TGTGCCAGCAGCCAAGTGTCTAGCGGGAGGGCCGTAGAGACCCAGTACTTC; CDR3aa: CASSQVSSGRAVETQYF
d_gene: -; v_gene: TRBV29-1; j_gene: TRBJ2-7; abundance: few; CDR3nt: TGCAGCGTTGGGTCGCCTAGAGGGTACGAGCAGTACTTC; CDR3aa: CSVGSPRGYEQYF
d_gene: -; v_gene: TRBV20-1; j_gene: TRBJ2-1; abundance: many; CDR3nt: TGCAGTGCTCAGCCCCTGTTCGTAGAGCAGTTCTTC; CDR3aa: CSAQPLFVEQFF
d_gene: -; v_gene: TRBV5-1; j_gene: TRBJ2-5; abundance: few; CDR3nt: TGCGCCAGCAGCTTGGCCGAGGGGGAACATGGAGAGACCCAGTACTTC; CDR3aa: CASSLAEGEHGETQYF
d_gene: TRBD2; v_gene: TRBV2; j_gene: TRBJ2-5; abundance: -; CDR3nt: TGTGCCAGCAGTCTACAGGGCGGCTCCGCGGGAGGGGAGACCCAGTACTTC; CDR3aa: CASSLQGGSAGGETQYF
d_gene: TRBD2; v_gene: TRBV2; j_gene: TRBJ2-2; abundance: many; CDR3nt: TGTGCCACCCAATCAGGAACTAGCGGGACCAGGGAGCTGTTTTTT; CDR3aa: CATQSGTSGTRELFF
d_gene: -; v_gene: TRBV5-1; j_gene: TRBJ2-1; abundance: many; CDR3nt: TGCGCCAGCAGCTTGGAGGTCCGCAGCTACAATGAGCAGTTCTTC; CDR3aa: CASSLEVRSYNEQFF
d_gene: -; v_gene: TRBV6-1; j_gene: TRBJ2-7; abundance: -; CDR3nt: TGTGCCAGCAGTGTGCTCGGGACACTTTACGAGCAGTACTTC; CDR3aa: CASSVLGTLYEQYF
d_gene: -; v_gene: TRBV2; j_gene: TRBJ1-2; abundance: many; CDR3nt: TGTGCCAGCAGTGAAACGGGATATTCAGGCTACACCTTC; CDR3aa: CASSETGYSGYTF
d_gene: -; v_gene: TRBV11-2; j_gene: TRBJ2-3; abundance: many; CDR3nt: TGTGCCAGCAGCTTAGGGGCAGGGGTGGCAGATACGCAGTATTTT; CDR3aa: CASSLGAGVADTQYF
d_gene: -; v_gene: TRBV5-1; j_gene: TRBJ1-1; abundance: many; CDR3nt: TGCGCCAGCCGGCCGGGGTCTGTACGTGAAGCTTTCTTT; CDR3aa: CASRPGSVREAFF
d_gene: -; v_gene: TRBV19; j_gene: TRBJ2-2; abundance: many; CDR3nt: TGTGCCAGTAATCCCGGGCCGAGCACCGGGGAGCTGTTTTTT; CDR3aa: CASNPGPSTGELFF
d_gene: TRBD1; v_gene: TRBV6-2/TRBV6-3; j_gene: TRBJ1-2; abundance: few; CDR3nt: TGTGCCAGCAGGAGGACAGGGGGAGTCTATGGCTACACCTTC; CDR3aa: CASRRTGGVYGYTF
d_gene: -; v_gene: TRBV4-2; j_gene: TRBJ2-6; abundance: -; CDR3nt: TGTGCCAGCAGCCAATATGAAACAGGGACTGGGGCCAACGTCCTGACTTTC; CDR3aa: CASSQYETGTGANVLTF
d_gene: -; v_gene: TRBV7-3; j_gene: TRBJ1-2; abundance: few; CDR3nt: TGTGCCAGCAGCTTAGGGGGCGGCCATGGCTACACCTTC; CDR3aa: CASSLGGGHGYTF
d_gene: TRBD2; v_gene: TRBV19; j_gene: TRBJ2-2; abundance: -; CDR3nt: TGTGCCAGTAGTAGTCGGGAGGGGAACACCGGGGAGCTGTTTTTT; CDR3aa: CASSSREGNTGELFF
d_gene: -; v_gene: TRBV5-8; j_gene: TRBJ1-1; abundance: -; CDR3nt: TGTGCCAGCAGCTCGGAGGCACCTAGGACTGAAGCTTTCTTT; CDR3aa: CASSSEAPRTEAFF
d_gene: TRBD2; v_gene: TRBV27; j_gene: TRBJ2-1; abundance: many; CDR3nt: TGTGCCAGCAGTTTATTGTTGAGCGGGAGTTACAATGAGCAGTTCTTC; CDR3aa: CASSLLLSGSYNEQFF
d_gene: TRBD1; v_gene: TRBV28; j_gene: TRBJ2-7; abundance: many; CDR3nt: TGTGCCAGCAGTTTATTCCGGGACAGAGCCTACGAGCAGTACTTC; CDR3aa: CASSLFRDRAYEQYF
d_gene: -; v_gene: TRBV5-1; j_gene: TRBJ2-2; abundance: many; CDR3nt: TGCGCCAGCAGCGGCGAGAGGGGCACCGGGGAGCTGTTTTTT; CDR3aa: CASSGERGTGELFF
d_gene: TRBD1; v_gene: TRBV4-2; j_gene: TRBJ1-4; abundance: -; CDR3nt: TGTGCCAGCAGCCAAGCGCCGGGACAGATCCCCGGGGATGAAAAACTGTTTTTT; CDR3aa: CASSQAPGQIPGDEKLFF
d_gene: -; v_gene: TRBV15; j_gene: TRBJ2-1; abundance: few; CDR3nt: TGTGCCACCAGCACTCGACAGGCCAATGAGCAGTTCTTC; CDR3aa: CATSTRQANEQFF
d_gene: -; v_gene: TRBV28; j_gene: TRBJ2-7; abundance: many; CDR3nt: TGTGCCAGCAGGAGGGGGGCGCTAAGTAAGGATGAGCAGTACTTC; CDR3aa: CASRRGALSKDEQYF
d_gene: -; v_gene: TRBV19; j_gene: TRBJ1-5; abundance: few; CDR3nt: TGTGCCAGTAGTATTAGGGGGGATCAGCCCCAGCATTTT; CDR3aa: CASSIRGDQPQHF
d_gene: -; v_gene: TRBV5-1; j_gene: TRBJ2-7; abundance: few; CDR3nt: TGCGCCAGCAGCTCTTCCACTGGATTGGGATCCTACGAGCAGTACTTC; CDR3aa: CASSSSTGLGSYEQYF
d_gene: -; v_gene: TRBV3-1; j_gene: TRBJ1-4; abundance: many; CDR3nt: TGTGCCAGCAGCCATGTCCCGGGACTAGCGGATGAAAAACTGTTTTTT; CDR3aa: CASSHVPGLADEKLFF
d_gene: -; v_gene: TRBV19; j_gene: TRBJ2-7; abundance: -; CDR3nt: TGTGCCAGTAGTATGAACCACGGGACATTGGACGAGCAGTACTTC; CDR3aa: CASSMNHGTLDEQYF
d_gene: -; v_gene: TRBV12-3/TRBV12-4; j_gene: TRBJ2-7; abundance: many; CDR3nt: TGTGCCAGCGGTCAGGCCTACGAGCAGTACTTC; CDR3aa: CASGQAYEQYF
d_gene: -; v_gene: TRBV24-1; j_gene: TRBJ2-2; abundance: many; CDR3nt: TGTGCCACCGCCCCGGAGGTTCCCGGGGAGCTGTTTTTT; CDR3aa: CATAPEVPGELFF
d_gene: -; v_gene: TRBV3-1; j_gene: TRBJ2-5; abundance: few; CDR3nt: TGTGCCAGCAGCCAGGATCCTGGGTCAGGCGAGACCCAGTACTTC; CDR3aa: CASSQDPGSGETQYF
d_gene: -; v_gene: TRBV20-1; j_gene: TRBJ2-7; abundance: many; CDR3nt: TGCAGTGCTAGCTGGACTGAGCAGTACTTC; CDR3aa: CSASWTEQYF
d_gene: -; v_gene: TRBV6-1; j_gene: TRBJ2-3; abundance: -; CDR3nt: TGTGCCAGCCAAGTCGCAGATACGCAGTATTTT; CDR3aa: CASQVADTQYF
d_gene: -; v_gene: TRBV4-1; j_gene: TRBJ1-1; abundance: many; CDR3nt: TGCGCCAGCAGCTCCCGAATGAACACTGAAGCTTTCTTT; CDR3aa: CASSSRMNTEAFF
d_gene: -; v_gene: TRBV25-1; j_gene: TRBJ2-7; abundance: -; CDR3nt: TGTGCCCACGTCAAGGCTCCCTACGAGCAGTACTTC; CDR3aa: CAHVKAPYEQYF
d_gene: -; v_gene: TRBV15; j_gene: TRBJ1-6; abundance: -; CDR3nt: TGTGCCACCAGCAGAGAAAGCCAGGGAAGTTCGCCCCTCCACTTT; CDR3aa: CATSRESQGSSPLHF